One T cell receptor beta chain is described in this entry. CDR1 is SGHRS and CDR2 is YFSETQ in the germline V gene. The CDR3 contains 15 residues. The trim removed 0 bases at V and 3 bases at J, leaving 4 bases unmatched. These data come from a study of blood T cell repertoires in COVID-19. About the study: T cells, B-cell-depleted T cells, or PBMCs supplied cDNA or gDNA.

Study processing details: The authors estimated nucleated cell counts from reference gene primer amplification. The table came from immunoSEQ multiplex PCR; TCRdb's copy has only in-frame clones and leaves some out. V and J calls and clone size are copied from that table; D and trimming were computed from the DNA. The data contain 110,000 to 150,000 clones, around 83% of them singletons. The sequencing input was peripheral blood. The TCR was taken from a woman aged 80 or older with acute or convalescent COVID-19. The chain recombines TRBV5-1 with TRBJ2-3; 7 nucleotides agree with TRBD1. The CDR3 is CASSLAVRGTDTQYF. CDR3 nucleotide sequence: TGCGCCAGCAGCTTGGCCGTCAGGGGGACAGATACGCAGTATTTT. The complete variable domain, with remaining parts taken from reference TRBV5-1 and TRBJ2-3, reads KAGVTQTPRYLIKTRGQQVTLSCSPISGHRSVSWYQQTPGQGLQFLFEYFSETQRNKGNFPGRFSGRQFSNSRSEMNVSTLELGDSALYLCASSLAVRGTDTQYFGPGTRLTVL.